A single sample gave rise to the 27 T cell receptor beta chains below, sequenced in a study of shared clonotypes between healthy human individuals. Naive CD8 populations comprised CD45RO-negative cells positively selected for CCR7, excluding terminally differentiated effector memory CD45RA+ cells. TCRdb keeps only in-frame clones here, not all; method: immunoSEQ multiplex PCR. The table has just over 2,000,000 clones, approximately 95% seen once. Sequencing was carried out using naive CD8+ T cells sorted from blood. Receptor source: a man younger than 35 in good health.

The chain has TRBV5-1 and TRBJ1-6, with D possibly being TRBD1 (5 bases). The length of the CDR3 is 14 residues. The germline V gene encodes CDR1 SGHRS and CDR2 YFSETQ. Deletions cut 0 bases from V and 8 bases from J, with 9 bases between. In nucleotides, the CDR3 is TGCGCCAGCAGCTTGGGGCCGGGGGATTCACCCCTCCACTTT. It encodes CASSLGPGDSPLHF.

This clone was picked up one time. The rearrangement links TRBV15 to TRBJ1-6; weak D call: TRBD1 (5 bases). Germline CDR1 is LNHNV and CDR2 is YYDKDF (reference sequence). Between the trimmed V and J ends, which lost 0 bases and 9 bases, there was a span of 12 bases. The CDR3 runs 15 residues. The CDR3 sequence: CATSRDKGMGSPLHF. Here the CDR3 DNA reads TGTGCCACCAGCAGAGATAAGGGGATGGGTTCACCCCTCCACTTT.

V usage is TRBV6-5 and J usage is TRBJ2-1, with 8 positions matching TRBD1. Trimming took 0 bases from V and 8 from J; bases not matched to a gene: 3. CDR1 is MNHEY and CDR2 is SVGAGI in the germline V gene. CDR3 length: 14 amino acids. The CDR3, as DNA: TGTGCCAGCAGTTACTCCGGACAGGGCGATGAGCAGTTCTTC. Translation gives CASSYSGQGDEQFF.

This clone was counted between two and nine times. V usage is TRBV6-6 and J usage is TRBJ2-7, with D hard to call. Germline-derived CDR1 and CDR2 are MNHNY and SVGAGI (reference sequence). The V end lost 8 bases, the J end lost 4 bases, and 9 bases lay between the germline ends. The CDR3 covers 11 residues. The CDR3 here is CASGSEYEQYF. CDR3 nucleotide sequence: TGTGCCAGCGGCTCGGAATACGAGCAGTACTTC.

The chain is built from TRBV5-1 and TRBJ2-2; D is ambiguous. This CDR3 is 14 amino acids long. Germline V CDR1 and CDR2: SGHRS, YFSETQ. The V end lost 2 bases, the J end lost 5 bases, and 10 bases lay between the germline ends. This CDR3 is CASSFVTGTGELFF. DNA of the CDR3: TGCGCCAGCAGCTTTGTGACCGGGACCGGGGAGCTGTTTTTT.

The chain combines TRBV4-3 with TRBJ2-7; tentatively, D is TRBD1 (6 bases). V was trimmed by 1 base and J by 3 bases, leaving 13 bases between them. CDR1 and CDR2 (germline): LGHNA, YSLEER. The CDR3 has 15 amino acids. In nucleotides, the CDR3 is TGCGCCAGCAGCCAAGTAATGGGACAAAACTACGAGCAGTACTTC. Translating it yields CASSQVMGQNYEQYF.

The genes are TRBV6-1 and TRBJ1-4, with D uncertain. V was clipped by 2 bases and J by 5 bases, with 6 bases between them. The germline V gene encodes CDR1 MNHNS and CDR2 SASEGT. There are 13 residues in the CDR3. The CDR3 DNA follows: TGTGCCAGCAGTGAAACCCTAAATGAAAAACTGTTTTTT. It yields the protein CASSETLNEKLFF.

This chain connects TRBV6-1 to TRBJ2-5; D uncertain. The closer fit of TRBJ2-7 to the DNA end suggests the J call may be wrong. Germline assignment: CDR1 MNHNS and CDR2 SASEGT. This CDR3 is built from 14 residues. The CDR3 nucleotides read TGTGCCAGCAGTGATTTGCCAGTTGCGTACGAGCAGTACTTC. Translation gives CASSDLPVAYEQYF.

The CDR3 reads CASSPAGWLGTEAFF. Written as DNA, the CDR3 is TGTGCCAGTAGTCCGGCAGGGTGGCTTGGCACTGAAGCTTTCTTT. The rearrangement uses TRBV19 and TRBJ1-1, with TRBD1 as a possible D gene (5 bases). The CDR3 is made up of 15 amino acids. V gave up 5 bases and J gave up 4 bases, with 17 bases separating them. The germline CDR1 and CDR2 sequences are LNHDA and SQIVND (reference sequence).

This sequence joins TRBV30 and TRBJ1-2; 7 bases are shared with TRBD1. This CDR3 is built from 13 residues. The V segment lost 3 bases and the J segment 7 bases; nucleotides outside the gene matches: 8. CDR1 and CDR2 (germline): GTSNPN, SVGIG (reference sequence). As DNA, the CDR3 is TGTGCCTGGAGAATACAGGGGTCTGGTGGCTACACCTTC. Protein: CAWRIQGSGGYTF.

CDR3 residues: CASNFGGSSYEQYF. The CDR3 coding sequence is TGTGCCAGCAACTTTGGCGGATCTTCCTACGAGCAGTACTTC. The J gene is TRBJ2-7, the V gene TRBV28; D unclear. Germline CDR1 and CDR2: MDHEN and SYDVKM. V shed 7 bases and J shed 1 base, with 14 bases lying between them. This CDR3 spans 14 amino acids.

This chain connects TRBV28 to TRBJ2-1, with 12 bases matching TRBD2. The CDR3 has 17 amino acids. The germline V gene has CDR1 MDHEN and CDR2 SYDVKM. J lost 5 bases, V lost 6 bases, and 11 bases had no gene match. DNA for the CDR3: TGTGCCAGCAGACGACTAGCGGGGGAGATTTTTAACAATGAGCAGTTCTTC. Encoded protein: CASRRLAGEIFNNEQFF.

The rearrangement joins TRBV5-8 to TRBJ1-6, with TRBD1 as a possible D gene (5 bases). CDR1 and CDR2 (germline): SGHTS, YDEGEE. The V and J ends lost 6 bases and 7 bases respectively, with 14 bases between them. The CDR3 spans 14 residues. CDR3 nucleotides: TGTGCCAGCAACTGGGGCCTAGGGAATTCACCCCTCCACTTT. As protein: CASNWGLGNSPLHF. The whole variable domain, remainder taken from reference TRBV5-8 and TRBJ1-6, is EAGVTQSPTHLIKTRGQQATLRCSPISGHTSVYWYQQALGLGLQFLLWYDEGEERNRGNFPPRFSGRQFPNYSSELNVNALELEDSALYLCASNWGLGNSPLHFGNGTRLTVT.

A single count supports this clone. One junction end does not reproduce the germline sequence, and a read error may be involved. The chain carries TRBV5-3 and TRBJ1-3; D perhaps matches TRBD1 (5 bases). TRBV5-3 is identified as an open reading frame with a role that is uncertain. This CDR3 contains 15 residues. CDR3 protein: CARTLSVGESNTIYF. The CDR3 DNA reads TGTGCCAGAACCTTGTCGGTAGGGGAATCGAACACCATATATTTT.

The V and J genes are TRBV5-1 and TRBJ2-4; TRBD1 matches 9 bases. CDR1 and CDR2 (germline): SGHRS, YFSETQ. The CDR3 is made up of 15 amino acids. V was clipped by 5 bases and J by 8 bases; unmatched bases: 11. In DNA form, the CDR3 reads TGCGCCAGCAGGGAAACAGGGGGCCCTATTGACATTCAGTACTTC. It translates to CASRETGGPIDIQYF.

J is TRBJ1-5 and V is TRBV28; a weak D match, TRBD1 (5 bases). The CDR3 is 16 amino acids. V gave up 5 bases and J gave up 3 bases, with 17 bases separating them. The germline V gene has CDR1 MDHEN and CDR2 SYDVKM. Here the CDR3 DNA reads TGTGCCAGCAGTGTAACGACAGTGACCCCCAATCAGCCCCAGCATTTT. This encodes CASSVTTVTPNQPQHF.

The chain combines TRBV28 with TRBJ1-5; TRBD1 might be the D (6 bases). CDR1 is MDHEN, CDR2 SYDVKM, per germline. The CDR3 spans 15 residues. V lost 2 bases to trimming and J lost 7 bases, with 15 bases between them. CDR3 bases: TGTGCCAGCAGTTTAAGAGGCCAGGGGCCCCAGCCCCAGCATTTT. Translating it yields CASSLRGQGPQPQHF. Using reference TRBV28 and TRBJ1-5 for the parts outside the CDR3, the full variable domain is DVKVTQSSRYLVKRTGEKVFLECVQDMDHENMFWYRQDPGLGLRLIYFSYDVKMKEKGDIPEGYSVSREKKERFSLILESASTNQTSMYLCASSLRGQGPQPQHFGDGTRLSIL.

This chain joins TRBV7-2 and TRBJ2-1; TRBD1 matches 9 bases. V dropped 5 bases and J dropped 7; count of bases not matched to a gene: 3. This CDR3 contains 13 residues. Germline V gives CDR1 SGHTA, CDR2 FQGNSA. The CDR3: CASSTGTGNEQFF. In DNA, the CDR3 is TGTGCCAGCAGCACCGGGACAGGGAATGAGCAGTTCTTC.

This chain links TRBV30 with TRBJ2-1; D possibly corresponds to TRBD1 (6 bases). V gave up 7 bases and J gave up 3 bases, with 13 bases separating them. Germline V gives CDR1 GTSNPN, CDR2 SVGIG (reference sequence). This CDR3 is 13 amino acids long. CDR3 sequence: CASVTGFYNEQFF. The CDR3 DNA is TGTGCCTCCGTGACAGGTTTCTACAATGAGCAGTTCTTC.

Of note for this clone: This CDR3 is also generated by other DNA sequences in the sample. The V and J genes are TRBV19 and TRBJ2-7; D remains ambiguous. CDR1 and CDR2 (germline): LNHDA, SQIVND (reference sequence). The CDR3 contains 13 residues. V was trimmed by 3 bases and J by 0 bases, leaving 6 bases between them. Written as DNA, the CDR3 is TGTGCCAGTAGTATTTCGATCTCCTACGAGCAGTACTTC. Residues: CASSISISYEQYF. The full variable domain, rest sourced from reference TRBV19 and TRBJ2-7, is DGGITQSPKYLFRKEGQNVTLSCEQNLNHDAMYWYRQDPGQGLRLIYYSQIVNDFQKGDIAEGYSVSREKKESFPLTVTSAQKNPTAFYLCASSISISYEQYFGPGTRLTVT.

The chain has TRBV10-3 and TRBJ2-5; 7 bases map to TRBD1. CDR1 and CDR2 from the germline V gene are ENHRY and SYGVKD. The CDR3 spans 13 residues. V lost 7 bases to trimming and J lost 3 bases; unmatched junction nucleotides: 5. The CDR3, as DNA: TGTGCCATCAACTCCGGGACAGAAGAGACCCAGTACTTC. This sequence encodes CAINSGTEETQYF.

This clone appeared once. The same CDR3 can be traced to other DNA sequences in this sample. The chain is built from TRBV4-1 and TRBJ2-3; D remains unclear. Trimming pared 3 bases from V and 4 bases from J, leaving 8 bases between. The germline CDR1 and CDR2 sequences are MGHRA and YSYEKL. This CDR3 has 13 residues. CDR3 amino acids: CASSHRLADTQYF. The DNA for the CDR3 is TGCGCCAGCAGCCACCGCTTAGCAGATACGCAGTATTTT.

DNA of the CDR3: TGTGCCAGCAGCTATTCCGAGGGAAACACTGAAGCTTTCTTT. Protein: CASSYSEGNTEAFF. The rearrangement uses TRBV11-1 and TRBJ1-1; D is unresolved. Trimming took off 4 bases at V and 2 bases at J, with 11 bases between the two ends. Germline CDR1 and CDR2: SGHAT and FQDESV (reference sequence). The CDR3 consists of 14 residues.

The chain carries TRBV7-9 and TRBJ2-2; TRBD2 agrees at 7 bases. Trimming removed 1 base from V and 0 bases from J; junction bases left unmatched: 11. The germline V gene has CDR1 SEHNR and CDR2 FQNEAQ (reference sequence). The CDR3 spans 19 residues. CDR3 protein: CASSLVYPTGTTNTGELFF. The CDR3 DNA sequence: TGTGCCAGCAGCTTAGTTTACCCTACCGGGACTACGAACACCGGGGAGCTGTTTTTT.

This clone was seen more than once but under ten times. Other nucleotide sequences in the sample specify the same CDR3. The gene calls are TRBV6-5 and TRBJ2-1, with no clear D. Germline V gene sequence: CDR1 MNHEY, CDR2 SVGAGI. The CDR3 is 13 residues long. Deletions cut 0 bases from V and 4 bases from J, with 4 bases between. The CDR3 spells CASSYSGYNEQFF. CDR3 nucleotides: TGTGCCAGCAGTTACTCGGGGTACAATGAGCAGTTCTTC.

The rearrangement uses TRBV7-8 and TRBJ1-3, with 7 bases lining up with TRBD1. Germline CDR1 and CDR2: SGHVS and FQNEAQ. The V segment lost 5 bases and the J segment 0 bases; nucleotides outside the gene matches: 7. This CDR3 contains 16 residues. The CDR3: CASSDDRAISGNTIYF. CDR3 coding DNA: TGTGCCAGCAGCGACGACAGGGCCATCTCTGGAAACACCATATATTTT.

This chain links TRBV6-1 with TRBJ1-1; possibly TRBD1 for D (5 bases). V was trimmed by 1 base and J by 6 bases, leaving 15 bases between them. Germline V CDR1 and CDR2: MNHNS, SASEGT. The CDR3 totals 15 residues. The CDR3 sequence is CASSEGTSGTSEAFF. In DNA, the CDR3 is TGTGCCAGCAGTGAAGGGACCTCAGGGACGTCTGAAGCTTTCTTT.